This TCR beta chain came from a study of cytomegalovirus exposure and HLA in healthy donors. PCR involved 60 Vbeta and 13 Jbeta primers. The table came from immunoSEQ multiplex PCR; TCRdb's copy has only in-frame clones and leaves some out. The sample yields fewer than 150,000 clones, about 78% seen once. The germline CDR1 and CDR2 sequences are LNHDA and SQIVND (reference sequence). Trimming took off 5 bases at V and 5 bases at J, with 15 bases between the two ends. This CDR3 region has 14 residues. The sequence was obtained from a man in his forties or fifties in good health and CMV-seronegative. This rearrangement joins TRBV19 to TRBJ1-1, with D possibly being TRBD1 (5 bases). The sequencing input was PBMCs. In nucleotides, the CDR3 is TGTGCCAGTAGTCAGCAGGGAATAGGGACTGAAGCTTTCTTT. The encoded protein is CASSQQGIGTEAFF.